One and the same sample provided the 4 T cell receptor beta chains below, sequenced in a study of Ad26.COV2.S vaccination and SARS-CoV-2 variants. The treatment was: approximately 18 received Ad26.COV2.S at low or high dose, single or two shots; 5 received placebo; per-sample allocation not given. It was on day 63 after the first vaccine or placebo injection that samples were taken. Clones were read by immunoSEQ multiplex PCR, and TCRdb kept only the in-frame ones, dropping some. The sample holds about 680,000 clones, 80% to 90% seen once. Sequencing used peripheral blood, obtained in a trial of Ad26.COV2.S vaccine versus placebo. The receptors were sampled from a person aged 18 to 65 who received the Ad26.COV2.S COVID-19 vaccine or a placebo.

This clone was recorded a few times. The chain links TRBV6-5 to TRBJ2-1; 9 nucleotides match TRBD2. Germline V lookup: CDR1 MNHEY, CDR2 SVGAGI. V shed 8 bases and J 7 bases; nucleotides not matched to a gene: 9. This CDR3 is built from 14 residues. Here the CDR3 reads CASGETSGFNEQFF. CDR3 nucleotide sequence: TGTGCCAGCGGGGAGACTAGCGGATTTAATGAGCAGTTCTTC.

This rearrangement joins TRBV7-8 to TRBJ1-3; the D gene is possibly TRBD1 (5 bases). The germline CDR1 and CDR2 sequences are SGHVS and FQNEAQ. The ends were cut back, 1 base at V and 4 bases at J, with 20 bases in the middle. The CDR3 loop spans 18 amino acids. CDR3 sequence (DNA): TGTGCCAGCAGCTTAGTTATGGTCAGGGCCTTAGCGGGAAACACCATATATTTT. It specifies CASSLVMVRALAGNTIYF.

This clone was observed a handful of times. The chain combines TRBV30 with TRBJ1-3, with a weak D call TRBD1 (5 bases). V lost 4 bases and J lost 4, with 8 bases in between. The length of the CDR3 is 12 residues. CDR1 is GTSNPN, CDR2 SVGIG, per germline (reference sequence). As DNA, the CDR3 is TGTGCCTGGATAAGGGACGGAAACACCATATATTTT. It translates to CAWIRDGNTIYF.

The rearrangement links TRBV6-5 to TRBJ1-2; D is unclear. In germline, CDR1 is MNHEY, CDR2 SVGAGI. V lost 6 bases and J lost 4, with 12 bases in between. This CDR3 comprises 13 residues. The CDR3, as DNA: TGTGCCAGCAGCTCGTCGGGTTTCTATGGCTACACCTTC. Amino acid sequence: CASSSSGFYGYTF.